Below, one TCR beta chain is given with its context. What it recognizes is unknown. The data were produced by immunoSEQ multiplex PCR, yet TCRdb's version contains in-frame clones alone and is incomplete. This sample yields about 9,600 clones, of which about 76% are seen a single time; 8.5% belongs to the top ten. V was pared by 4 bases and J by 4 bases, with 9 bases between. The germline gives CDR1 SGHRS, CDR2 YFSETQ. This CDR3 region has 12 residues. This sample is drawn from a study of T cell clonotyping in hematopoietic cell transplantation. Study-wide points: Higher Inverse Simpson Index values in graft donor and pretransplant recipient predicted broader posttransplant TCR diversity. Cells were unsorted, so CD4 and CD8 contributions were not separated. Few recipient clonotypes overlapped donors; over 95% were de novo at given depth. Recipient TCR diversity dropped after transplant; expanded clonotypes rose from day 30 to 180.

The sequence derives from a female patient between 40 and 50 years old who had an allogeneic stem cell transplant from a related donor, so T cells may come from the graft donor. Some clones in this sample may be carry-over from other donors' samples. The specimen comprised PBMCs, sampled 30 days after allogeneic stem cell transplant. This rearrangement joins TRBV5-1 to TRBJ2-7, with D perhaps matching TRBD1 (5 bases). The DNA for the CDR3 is TGCGCCAGCAGCGGAGACAGTTACGAGCAGTACTTC. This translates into CASSGDSYEQYF.